Described below is a single T cell receptor beta chain sequence and its context. No antigen is known for it. This sample stems from a study of shared clonotypes between healthy human individuals. The study's findings and limits: Approximately 4.9% of naive CD4 clonotypes were shared across a few donors.

This table comes from immunoSEQ multiplex PCR, and its TCRdb copy is limited to in-frame clones, with some not included. The data show roughly 2,500,000 clones, over 85% seen once. The CDR3 spans 13 residues. V was clipped by 5 bases and J by 6 bases, with 12 bases between them. Germline V gives CDR1 SGHTA, CDR2 FQGNSA. The receptor was derived from a man between 18 and 35 years old in good health. Some clones in this sample may be carry-over from other donors' samples. The chain combines TRBV7-2 with TRBJ2-3; D gene uncertain. Sequencing input: naive CD4+ T cells from PBMCs. Subset in this sample: CD45RA+ positively selected. The CDR3 DNA is TGTGCCAGCAGCCCCATTTTTACGGATACGCAGTATTTT. Its protein product is CASSPIFTDTQYF.